The entry below gives a single T cell receptor beta chain sequence along with its context. Its antigen is as yet unknown. The sample originates from a study of CD8 T cells in Susac syndrome. Study results and limitations: The study's TCR sequencing and HLA analysis covered a relatively small number of individuals, and the study acknowledged this.

Sequencing of TCR beta was performed on blood CD8+ T cells and on blood CD4+ T cells. Controls comprised healthy donors matched for age and sex. Isolation of CD8+ and CD4+ T cells was performed negatively, whereas enrichment of TEMRA cells was done by FACS. RNA, at roughly 0.45 to 1 ug, was reverse transcribed with random hexamers. A single record per CDR3 protein comes from TCRdb applying MiXCR to the immunoSEQ multiplex PCR reads. This table holds roughly 200,000 distinct CDR3 sequences, 85% to 95% found once. The specimen was CD4+ T cells from PBMCs. The sequence was obtained from a human donor in good health.

In DNA form, the CDR3 reads TGCAGCCGAAATGGCCAGATTACAGATACGCAGTATTTT. Encoded protein: CSRNGQITDTQYF. The chain is built from TRBV20-1 and TRBJ2-3; D unresolved. The CDR3 has 13 amino acids. The germline V gene has CDR1 DFQATT and CDR2 SNEGSKA (reference sequence).